Each of the 31 T cell receptor beta chains below was sequenced from the same sample in a study of T cells in Graves' hyperthyroidism and ophthalmopathy. RNA transcripts gave rise to amplified TCR beta CDR3 regions. Carried out on the TCR CDR3, a first-round RT-PCR used the HTBI primer set. MiXCR, applied by TCRdb to the multiplex PCR reads, yields one record per CDR3 protein. Found here are roughly 160,000 distinct CDR3 sequences, less than 10% of them singletons; the top ten hold around 21%. The sequencing input was blood. These receptors were obtained from a woman aged 18-30 years with Graves' hyperthyroidism that later progressed to Graves' ophthalmopathy.

This clonotype was seen ten or more times. The chain joins TRBV7-8 to TRBJ2-2; D possibly uses TRBD1 or TRBD2 (5 bases each). CDR3 length equals 17 residues. CDR1 is SGHVS and CDR2 is FQNEAQ in the germline V gene. Trimming stripped 3 bases from V and 0 bases from J, with 14 bases between. The CDR3 region has the DNA TGTGCCAGCAGCTTTCTTTATGGGACCGCGAACACCGGGGAGCTGTTTTTT. It specifies CASSFLYGTANTGELFF.

This clonotype was counted many times. V gene TRBV10-3 combines with J gene TRBJ2-1; possibly TRBD2 for D (7 bases). The CDR3 is 15 amino acids. Trimming shortened V by 3 bases and J by 4 bases, and 13 bases separated the two germline ends. Germline V gene sequence: CDR1 ENHRY, CDR2 SYGVKD. In nucleotides, the CDR3 is TGTGCCATCAGTGACGGCGGGGGCCGATACAATGAGCAGTTCTTC. Its protein product is CAISDGGGRYNEQFF.

This clonotype was counted many times. The rearrangement uses TRBV2 and TRBJ1-1, with no clear D. CDR3 length: 13 amino acids. V lost 8 bases, J lost 1 base, and 11 bases lay in between. Germline-derived CDR1 and CDR2 are SNHLY and FYNNEI. This chain's CDR3 is CASRFIQNTEAFF. Here the CDR3 DNA reads TGTGCCAGCCGGTTCATTCAGAACACTGAAGCTTTCTTT.

This clonotype was found many times. The chain carries TRBV20-1 and TRBJ2-5; D gene ambiguous. The V and J ends lost 3 bases and 5 bases respectively, with 4 bases between them. Per germline, CDR1 DFQATT and CDR2 SNEGSKA (reference sequence). There are 10 residues in the CDR3. CDR3 bases: TGCAGTGCTAGCCCGGAGACCCAGTACTTC. Its protein product is CSASPETQYF.

This clonotype has ten or more counts. The chain recombines TRBV28 with TRBJ1-1; 8 bases line up with TRBD1. The CDR3 has 15 residues. Germline V gene sequence: CDR1 MDHEN, CDR2 SYDVKM. V gave up 6 bases and J gave up 7 bases; unmatched junction bases: 13. CDR3 in DNA: TGTGCCAGCAGCTCGGGACGTCTGGGGACAGGTGAAGCTTTCTTT. Its translation is CASSSGRLGTGEAFF. The full variable domain, in which reference TRBV28 and TRBJ1-1 provide the parts outside the CDR3, is DVKVTQSSRYLVKRTGEKVFLECVQDMDHENMFWYRQDPGLGLRLIYFSYDVKMKEKGDIPEGYSVSREKKERFSLILESASTNQTSMYLCASSSGRLGTGEAFFGQGTRLTVV.

This clonotype appeared many times. The chain couples TRBV20-1 to TRBJ2-7; the match to TRBD1 covers 7 bases. Looked up from germline, CDR1 is DFQATT and CDR2 is SNEGSKA (reference sequence). The V segment lost 0 bases and the J segment 1 base; nucleotides outside the gene matches: 6. There are 15 residues in the CDR3. In DNA form, the CDR3 reads TGCAGTGCTAGAGATCCGGGACAGACTTCCTACGAGCAGTACTTC. The encoded protein is CSARDPGQTSYEQYF.

This clonotype was recorded at least ten times. V gene TRBV6-4 combines with J gene TRBJ2-3, with TRBD2 matching over 7 bases. The CDR3 totals 14 residues. Germline V gene sequence: CDR1 MRHNA, CDR2 SNTAGT. Trimming took 2 bases from V and 1 from J; bases not matched to a gene: 0. The CDR3 region is CASSDTSGTDTQYF. The DNA of the CDR3 is TGTGCCAGCAGTGACACTAGCGGCACAGATACGCAGTATTTT.

This clonotype was recorded at least ten times. The chain uses TRBV20-1 and TRBJ2-7; D uncertain. V shed 3 bases and J shed 3 bases, with 15 bases lying between them. CDR3 length: 14 residues. Germline lookup yields CDR1 DFQATT and CDR2 SNEGSKA (reference sequence). CDR3 sequence reads: CSASPTWADYEQYF. The CDR3 DNA reads TGCAGTGCTAGCCCGACCTGGGCAGACTACGAGCAGTACTTC.

This chain links TRBV9 with TRBJ2-1; TRBD1 agrees at 12 bases. Germline assignment: CDR1 SGDLS and CDR2 YYNGEE. V dropped 0 bases and J dropped 7; count of bases not matched to a gene: 5. CDR3 size: 16 residues. CDR3: CASSVGWGQGANEQFF. The CDR3 nucleotides are TGTGCCAGCAGCGTAGGGTGGGGACAGGGGGCGAATGAGCAGTTCTTC.

Of note for this clonotype: This could be a read error, since a much larger clone is one nucleotide away. This chain uses TRBV6-1 with TRBJ1-3; no definite D call. V lost 6 bases and J lost 4, with 4 bases in between. Germline CDR1 reads MNHNS; CDR2 reads SASEGT. The CDR3 is 11 amino acids. The CDR3 loop reads CASRQGNTIYF. CDR3 sequence (DNA): TGTGCCAGCAGGCAAGGAAACACCATATATTTT.

A word on this clonotype: This may be a read error, as it is one base from a much larger clone. The chain carries TRBV29-1 and TRBJ2-7; TRBD1 might be the D (6 bases). V was trimmed by 8 bases and J by 1 base, leaving 12 bases between them. The CDR3 sequence is 12 residues long. CDR1 and CDR2 (germline): SQVTM, ANQGSEA. In DNA, the CDR3 is TGCAGCTTCGCCGGACAGTCCTACGAGCAGTACTTC. Protein sequence: CSFAGQSYEQYF.

This clonotype came up many times. CDR3 DNA sequence: TGTGCCAGCAGTTTAGGGCTCTCTGGGGCCAACGTCCTGACTTTC. Encoded protein: CASSLGLSGANVLTF. The chain recombines TRBV12-3 or TRBV12-4 with TRBJ2-6; D remains unclear. Trimming stripped 1 base from V and 0 bases from J, with 4 bases between. CDR3 length: 15 amino acids.

This clonotype was seen just once. The chain uses TRBV4-2 and TRBJ1-3, with D unclear. Germline CDR1 is LGHNA and CDR2 is YNFKEQ. The CDR3 runs to 14 residues. Trimming took off 4 bases at V and 10 bases at J, with 17 bases between the two ends. Written as DNA, the CDR3 is TGTGCCAGCAGCCGAGACCCCCAGGAAGGGACCATATATTTT. Translated, it gives CASSRDPQEGTIYF.

This clonotype was picked up many times. The chain recombines TRBV28 with TRBJ1-5, with D tentatively TRBD1 (5 bases). The CDR3 is 16 residues long. Trimming pared 5 bases from V and 2 bases from J, leaving 16 bases between. Germline V gene sequence: CDR1 MDHEN, CDR2 SYDVKM. The CDR3 nucleotides read TGTGCCAGCAGTGGGTTCGGGGGATCCGGCAATCAGCCCCAGCATTTT. The encoded protein is CASSGFGGSGNQPQHF.

Points on this clonotype: This may stem from a read error, because a much larger clone lies one nucleotide away. The V call is TRBV10-1, the J call TRBJ1-2; D gene unclear. Per germline, CDR1 WNHNN and CDR2 SYGVQD (reference sequence). The CDR3 length is 12 residues. The CDR3 bases are TGCGCCAACAGTGATTACAACTATGGCTACACCTTC. It translates to CANSDYNYGYTF.

This clonotype was detected many times. This chain joins TRBV13 and TRBJ1-1; D not resolved. Germline CDR1 PRHDT, CDR2 FYEKMQ (reference sequence). V dropped 4 bases and J dropped 9 bases, with 18 bases sitting between them. The CDR3 loop spans 14 amino acids. CDR3 loop: CASSSLTEISKAFF. The CDR3 DNA reads TGTGCCAGCAGCTCACTAACGGAGATCAGTAAAGCTTTCTTT.

This clonotype was observed at least ten times. The V gene is TRBV6-2 or TRBV6-3, the J gene TRBJ2-5; 7 nucleotides agree with TRBD2. V lost 7 bases and J lost 2; bases outside the gene matches: 10. This CDR3 is 15 amino acids long. Germline V CDR1 and CDR2: MNHEY, SVGEGT. The CDR3 DNA follows: TGTGCCAGCACCCTAGGCGGGGGAGTTCAAGAGACCCAGTACTTC. Encoded protein: CASTLGGGVQETQYF.

This clonotype was found a few times. The genes are TRBV19 and TRBJ2-7, with D unclear. The CDR3 runs 13 residues. Trimming took off 5 bases at V and 3 bases at J, with 11 bases between the two ends. Germline lookup yields CDR1 LNHDA and CDR2 SQIVND (reference sequence). This CDR3 reads CASSSWLDYEQYF. As DNA, the CDR3 is TGTGCCAGTAGTTCCTGGCTGGACTACGAGCAGTACTTC.

This clonotype was counted ten times or more. The chain has TRBV11-2 and TRBJ2-7; D may be TRBD2 (6 bases). The CDR3 has 16 amino acids. Trimming cost V 6 bases and J 4 bases, with 22 bases left between them. CDR1 is SGHAT, CDR2 FQNNGV, per germline. CDR3 nucleotides: TGTGCCAGCAGATATGGGCGGGGCGTGAGGGCGTACGAGCAGTACTTC. Protein sequence: CASRYGRGVRAYEQYF.

This clonotype came up a few times. Being one base from a much bigger clone, this may be a read error. This chain links TRBV20-1 with TRBJ2-4; TRBD1 matches 11 bases. This CDR3 has 19 amino acids. Germline loops: CDR1 DFQATT, CDR2 SNEGSKA (reference sequence). J gave up 3 bases and V 2 bases, and 15 bases lay outside the gene matches. CDR3 in DNA: TGCAGTGCTAGAATCATCAAGGTGTGGACAGGGGGCGTCAAAAACATTCAGTACTTC. Translation: CSARIIKVWTGGVKNIQYF.

By share, this clonotype ranks as medium-sized. The chain recombines TRBV12-3 or TRBV12-4 with TRBJ1-2, with D tentatively TRBD1 (6 bases). V was shortened by 5 bases and J by 10 bases, with 11 bases between the two germline ends. CDR3 length: 11 residues. The CDR3 is CASSTGTIYTF. The DNA for the CDR3 is TGTGCCAGCAGTACCGGGACAATCTACACCTTC.

This clonotype turned up a few times. This chain connects TRBV25-1 to TRBJ2-7; the match to TRBD1 covers 8 bases. This CDR3 comprises 13 residues. With 8 bases clipped from V and 8 bases from J, the junction kept 11 bases outside the gene matches. The germline V gene encodes CDR1 MGHDK and CDR2 SYGVNS. CDR3 DNA sequence: TGTGCCAGCGCCCCGGGACAGGAGGGGAAGCAGTACTTC. Its protein product is CASAPGQEGKQYF.

Details on this clonotype: This may be a read error, as it is one base from a much larger clone. The rearrangement links TRBV19 to TRBJ2-7; the D call may be TRBD1 or TRBD2 (5 bases each). There are 16 residues in the CDR3. Trimming cost V 1 base and J 0 bases, with 13 bases left between them. The V gene's germline CDR1 is LNHDA and CDR2 SQIVND (reference sequence). The CDR3 region is CASSIGGRGFSYEQYF. CDR3 DNA: TGTGCCAGTAGTATAGGGGGACGGGGTTTCTCCTACGAGCAGTACTTC.

This clonotype was counted at least ten times. This chain uses TRBV20-1 with TRBJ2-3, with D possibly matching TRBD2 (5 bases). The CDR3 covers 16 residues. V was trimmed by 0 bases and J by 0 bases, leaving 13 bases between them. Germline V lookup: CDR1 DFQATT, CDR2 SNEGSKA (reference sequence). CDR3: CSARDHGLPSTDTQYF. In DNA, the CDR3 is TGCAGTGCTAGAGATCACGGACTCCCTAGCACAGATACGCAGTATTTT.

This clonotype was seen a handful of times. The CDR3 coding sequence is TGTGCCAGCAGCTTAGGCAACAGGGGGCACGGCTACACCTTC. Protein sequence: CASSLGNRGHGYTF. This chain connects TRBV7-8 to TRBJ1-2; 9 positions agree with TRBD1. The CDR3 runs 14 residues. Germline-derived CDR1 and CDR2 are SGHVS and FQNEAQ. V shed 1 base, J shed 8 bases, and the junction held 5 bases outside the gene matches.

This clonotype was seen a handful of times. The chain has TRBV14 and TRBJ1-2; maybe TRBD1 (5 bases). Germline CDR1 is SGHDN and CDR2 is FVKESK. The CDR3 has 16 amino acids. The germline V and J ends were trimmed by 0 bases and 2 bases, with 13 bases remaining between them. The CDR3 coding sequence is TGTGCCAGCAGCCAAGATCGGGGCAGGGTGAACTATGGCTACACCTTC. This sequence encodes CASSQDRGRVNYGYTF.

At least ten counts were recorded for this clonotype. The gene calls are TRBV20-1 and TRBJ2-5; 8 bases align to TRBD2. The V and J ends lost 2 bases and 3 bases, in that order; junction bases with no gene match: 14. The germline gives CDR1 DFQATT, CDR2 SNEGSKA (reference sequence). The CDR3 covers 17 residues. The CDR3 loop is CSARLWTSTYYEETQYF. The CDR3 coding sequence is TGCAGTGCTAGACTCTGGACTAGCACATATTACGAAGAGACCCAGTACTTC.

This clonotype was detected many times. The chain recombines TRBV12-3 or TRBV12-4 with TRBJ1-2; D unresolved. The CDR3 contains 12 residues. V lost 5 bases, J lost 3 bases, and 7 bases lay in between. The CDR3 loop reads CASSARYYGYTF. Here the CDR3 DNA reads TGTGCCAGCAGTGCACGATACTATGGCTACACCTTC.

Notes on this clonotype: Being one base from a much bigger clone, this may be a read error. V is TRBV5-4 and J is TRBJ1-1, with D maybe TRBD1 (6 bases). CDR1 and CDR2 from the germline V gene are SGHNT and YYREEE (reference sequence). The ends were cut back, 6 bases at V and 3 bases at J, with 15 bases in the middle. This CDR3 spans 14 amino acids. DNA of the CDR3: TGTGCCAGCAACAGAAGGGGGACGGACACTGAAGCTTTCTTT. Translated: CASNRRGTDTEAFF.

The rearrangement joins TRBV4-1 to TRBJ2-1; D remains ambiguous. Germline values: CDR1 MGHRA, CDR2 YSYEKL. Trimming pared 0 bases from V and 7 bases from J, leaving 7 bases between. This CDR3 comprises 13 residues. The CDR3 nucleotides read TGCGCCAGCAGCCAAGATTCGCAGAATGAGCAGTTCTTC. It codes for CASSQDSQNEQFF.

This clonotype was recorded at least ten times. This CDR3 is CASSFSGGASYEQYF. DNA for the CDR3: TGTGCCAGCAGCTTTTCAGGGGGAGCCTCATACGAGCAGTACTTC. V usage is TRBV7-3 and J usage is TRBJ2-7; 7 bases agree with TRBD1. The CDR3 is 15 amino acids. Germline values: CDR1 SGHTA, CDR2 FQGTGA. The V gene end was trimmed by 3 bases and the J gene end by 4 bases; junction bases not matched to a gene: 9.